The rows below give T cell receptor beta chains drawn from one sample of a study of T-cell reconstitution after alpha-beta-depleted transplantation in children. TCRdb redid the calling of the PCR reads with MiXCR, one entry per CDR3 protein. The sample lists hundreds of thousands of distinct CDR3 sequences; 6.5% to 9% were seen once. The input for sequencing was PBMCs, mostly from graft donor cells, taken 180 days after TCRalphabeta/CD19-depleted stem cell transplant. These receptors all come from a male patient aged 10 to 17 who had a stem cell transplant for acute lymphoblastic leukemia, so the T cells may come from the graft donor. Each CDR3 is given with its conserved first and last residue. The D gene is left open where the match is weak. Clone size is shown for a subset of rows, as once, few, many or a class of expanded clone.

many,TRBJ2-2,TRBD1,TRBV24-1,TGTGCCACCAGTGGGACCAGGGGGCTTGGCGGGGAGCTGTTTTTT,CATSGTRGLGGELFF
many,TRBJ2-7,NA,TRBV12-3/TRBV12-4,TGTGCCAGCAGTTTAGTCCGCAGGGACCTCCGGTACTTC,CASSLVRRDLRYF
many,TRBJ1-4,TRBD1,TRBV7-9,TGTGCCAGCAGCTCGACAGGGTTCAATGAAAAACTGTTTTTT,CASSSTGFNEKLFF
many,TRBJ2-7,TRBD2,TRBV29-1,TGCAGCGTTGAAGGGACTAGCGCTTACGAGCAGTACTTC,CSVEGTSAYEQYF
many,TRBJ1-1,NA,TRBV15,TGTGCCACCAGCAGAGATACTAGGGCGCAGGGCACTGAAGCTTTCTTT,CATSRDTRAQGTEAFF
many,TRBJ2-7,TRBD1,TRBV12-3/TRBV12-4,TGTGCCAGCAGTTACGGGACAGGGGCCTTCTACGAGCAGTACTTC,CASSYGTGAFYEQYF
many,TRBJ1-1,NA,TRBV11-2,TGTGCCAGCAGCTTAGTCGGGACACTAATGAACACTGAAGCTTTCTTT,CASSLVGTLMNTEAFF
many,TRBJ1-5,NA,TRBV3-1,TGTGCCAGCAGCCAAGACCAGGGAGGGAATCAGCCCCAGCATTTT,CASSQDQGGNQPQHF
many,TRBJ1-5,NA,TRBV15,TGTGCCACCAGCAGAGGAGCAGGAGGGCTGAGCAATCAGCCCCAGCATTTT,CATSRGAGGLSNQPQHF
many,TRBJ2-1,TRBD2,TRBV24-1,TGTGCCTCCCGGGGACTAGCGGGAGATGAGCAGTTCTTC,CASRGLAGDEQFF
many,TRBJ2-6,TRBD1,TRBV20-1,TGCAGTGCTAGGGGGCTAACAGGGGCCGGGGCCAACGTCCTGACTTTC,CSARGLTGAGANVLTF
many,TRBJ2-7,NA,TRBV4-2,TGTGCCAGCAGCCAAGTGCGGTGGGGCAACGAGCAGTACTTC,CASSQVRWGNEQYF
many,TRBJ2-3,TRBD2,TRBV7-7,TGTGCCAGCAGCTTCGGGACTAGCAGGGGCACAGATACGCAGTATTTT,CASSFGTSRGTDTQYF
many,TRBJ2-7,TRBD1,TRBV7-6,TGTGCCAGCAGCCAGTGGGACAGGGGTTACGAGCAGTACTTC,CASSQWDRGYEQYF
many,TRBJ2-4,TRBD2,TRBV11-2,TGTGCCAGCAGCTCCTGGGGGGGTGGCAAAAACATTCAGTACTTC,CASSSWGGGKNIQYF
many,TRBJ2-7,NA,TRBV28,TGTGCCAGCAGCTCCGGGGGCCCGGCGTCCTACGAGCAGTACTTC,CASSSGGPASYEQYF
many,TRBJ1-2,NA,TRBV20-1,TGCAGTGCTAAAGGGGCCCCGCTCCCCTCTACCTATGGCTACACCTTC,CSAKGAPLPSTYGYTF
many,TRBJ2-3,TRBD1,TRBV20-1,TGCAGTGCCTCCGACAGGGGACATAGCACAGATACGCAGTATTTT,CSASDRGHSTDTQYF
NA,TRBJ2-7,NA,TRBV6-2/TRBV6-3,TGTGCCAGCAGTACTATAGCAAGGGGCTCCTGGTCCTACGAGCAGTACTTC,CASSTIARGSWSYEQYF
many,TRBJ2-2,NA,TRBV7-2,TGTGCCAGCAGCCCCCGGGGGTCCGGGGAGCTGTTTTTT,CASSPRGSGELFF
many,TRBJ1-5,NA,TRBV20-1,TGCAGTGCTCGGGGGGCGAGCAATCAGCCCCAGCATTTT,CSARGASNQPQHF
many,TRBJ1-1,NA,TRBV28,TGTGCCAGCAGTTTAGCGGCAGGAAAGAACACTGAAGCTTTCTTT,CASSLAAGKNTEAFF
many,TRBJ2-7,TRBD1,TRBV7-9,TGTGCCAGCAGCCCTTCCGGGACAGGGGCTTCCTACGAGCAGTACTTC,CASSPSGTGASYEQYF
many,TRBJ1-4,NA,TRBV6-5,TGTGCCAGCAGTTACCTGGGGGAAAAACTGTTTTTT,CASSYLGEKLFF
many,TRBJ2-7,TRBD2,TRBV5-1,TGCGCCAGCAGCTTTCACCGGAGCGGGGTAGAATCCTACGAGCAGTACTTC,CASSFHRSGVESYEQYF
many,TRBJ2-7,NA,TRBV20-1,TGCAGTGCTAGTTGGGGCAGGGTCTACGAGCAGTACTTC,CSASWGRVYEQYF
many,TRBJ2-3,NA,TRBV24-1,TGTGCCACCAGGCCCCCGGGGGATACGCAGTATTTT,CATRPPGDTQYF
many,TRBJ2-7,NA,TRBV12-5,TGTGCTAGTGGTTCAGGGCCCTACGAGCAGTACTTC,CASGSGPYEQYF
many,TRBJ1-5,NA,TRBV20-1,TGCAGTGCTAGAGATCCGACCGGATCCCAGCATTTT,CSARDPTGSQHF
many,TRBJ1-4,NA,TRBV5-5,TGTGCCAGCAGCCGGACGGCAACTAATGAAAAACTGTTTTTT,CASSRTATNEKLFF
many,TRBJ2-3,NA,TRBV20-1,TGCAGTGCGAGAGATGGTGGAGATACGCAGTATTTT,CSARDGGDTQYF
many,TRBJ2-3,NA,TRBV19,TGTGCCAGTAGTATAGATGCGGGGACCCTGGATACGCAGTATTTT,CASSIDAGTLDTQYF
many,TRBJ1-6,NA,TRBV7-2,TGTGCCAGCAGCTTAGCGATAGGGCTTTCACCCCTCCACTTT,CASSLAIGLSPLHF
many,TRBJ2-1,NA,TRBV29-1,TGCAGCGTTGGGAACAATGAGCAGTTCTTC,CSVGNNEQFF
NA,TRBJ2-3,NA,TRBV27,TGTGCCAGCAGTTTGGAAGGGTTCAGAACAGATACGCAGTATTTT,CASSLEGFRTDTQYF
few,TRBJ1-5,NA,TRBV28,TGTGCCAGCACCCAGGACGGAATCGGGTATAGCAATCAGCCCCAGCATTTT,CASTQDGIGYSNQPQHF
many,TRBJ2-1,TRBD1,TRBV12-3/TRBV12-4,TGTGCCAGCAGTCACCGACAGGGCCCGGACCCGACGGATGAGCAGTTCTTC,CASSHRQGPDPTDEQFF
many,TRBJ2-1,NA,TRBV12-3/TRBV12-4,TGTGCCAGCAGTTTAGGGAGAGATGAGCAGTTCTTC,CASSLGRDEQFF
many,TRBJ1-6,NA,TRBV5-6,TGTGCCAGCAGCTTGAATAAAGGGGTCTCACCCCTCCACTTT,CASSLNKGVSPLHF
few,TRBJ2-2,NA,TRBV14,TGTGCCAGCAGCCAACTCCCCCAGGGGGGTGGGAACACCGGGGAGCTGTTTTTT,CASSQLPQGGGNTGELFF
many,TRBJ2-1,NA,TRBV25-1,TGTGCCAGCAGTGAACGGCGGGGGCTGGGGGATGAGCAGTTCTTC,CASSERRGLGDEQFF